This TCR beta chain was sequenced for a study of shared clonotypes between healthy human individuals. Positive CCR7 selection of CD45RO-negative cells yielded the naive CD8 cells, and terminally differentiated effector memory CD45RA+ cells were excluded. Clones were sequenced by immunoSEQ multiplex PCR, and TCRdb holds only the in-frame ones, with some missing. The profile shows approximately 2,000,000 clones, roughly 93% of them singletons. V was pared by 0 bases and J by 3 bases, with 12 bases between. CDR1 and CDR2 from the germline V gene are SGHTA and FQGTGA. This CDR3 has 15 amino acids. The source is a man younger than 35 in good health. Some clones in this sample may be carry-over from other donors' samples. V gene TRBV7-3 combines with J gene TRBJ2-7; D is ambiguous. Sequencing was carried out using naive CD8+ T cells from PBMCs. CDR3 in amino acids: CASSLTGGQLYEQYF. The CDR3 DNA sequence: TGTGCCAGCAGCTTAACGGGTGGGCAGCTCTACGAGCAGTACTTC.